This passage covers 9 T cell receptor beta chains from one sample sequenced in a study of CD8 T cells in ankylosing spondylitis. TCRdb re-called the 5' RACE reads through MiXCR, storing one row per CDR3 protein. The table lists fewer than 200,000 distinct CDR3 sequences, 15% to 20% of them singletons. The source material was blood, either unsorted or a sorted T cell fraction (not recorded which). Receptors originate from a male donor between 5 and 29 years old with ankylosing spondylitis or in good health (not recorded which).

This clonotype was counted at least ten times. The J gene is TRBJ2-7, the V gene TRBV5-6, with D perhaps being TRBD1 or TRBD2 (6 bases each). Germline assignment: CDR1 SGHDT and CDR2 YYEEEE. V was clipped by 5 bases and J by 4 bases, with 19 bases between them. CDR3 size: 15 residues. The CDR3 here is CASRSRGGWMYEQYV. The CDR3 DNA reads as TGTGCCAGCAGATCCAGGGGAGGTTGGATGTACGAGCAGTACGTC.

In the case of this clonotype: The junction departs from the called germline gene at one end, perhaps through a read error. The chain recombines TRBV7-2 with TRBJ1-2; possibly TRBD1 for D (6 bases). Germline CDR1 SGHTA, CDR2 FQGNSA. This CDR3 has 14 amino acids. As DNA, the CDR3 is TGTGCCAGCAGCTTAGGGACAGCCGGATATGGCTACCCCTTC. This translates into CASSLGTAGYGYPF. Looking up the rest from reference TRBV7-2 and TRBJ1-2 gives the full variable domain: GAGVSQSPSNKVTEKGKDVELRCDPISGHTALYWYRQSLGQGLEFLIYFQGNSAPDKSGLPSDRFSAERTGGSVSTLTIQRTQQEDSAVYLCASSLGTAGYGYPFGSGTRLTVV.

This clonotype occurred once. The chain uses TRBV10-2 and TRBJ2-7, with TRBD1 as a possible D gene (6 bases). V lost 5 bases, J lost 6 bases, and 11 bases lay in between. Germline values: CDR1 WSHSY, CDR2 SAAADI. The CDR3 runs to 12 residues. The CDR3 is CASSLTGPEQYV. Written as DNA, the CDR3 is TGCGCCAGCAGTCTAACAGGGCCCGAGCAGTACGTC.

This clonotype was picked up many times. The chain's CDR3 is CASSDPGLAGNYNEQFF. As DNA, the CDR3 is TGTGCCAGCAGTGACCCGGGACTAGCGGGAAACTACAATGAGCAGTTCTTC. This chain connects TRBV6-4 to TRBJ2-1, with 13 nucleotides matching TRBD2. The CDR3 runs to 17 residues. With 2 bases clipped from V and 3 bases from J, the junction kept 4 bases outside the gene matches. CDR1 MRHNA and CDR2 SNTAGT come from the germline V gene.

At least ten counts were recorded for this clonotype. The J gene is TRBJ1-2, the V gene TRBV29-1, with TRBD1 identical over 8 bases. In germline, CDR1 is SQVTM, CDR2 ANQGSEA. V was pared by 6 bases and J by 7 bases, with 13 bases of the junction left unmatched. This CDR3 has 14 residues. In nucleotides, the CDR3 is TGCAGCGTCGGTCCCCGGACAGGGTCGTTTGGCTACACCTTC. Translation gives CSVGPRTGSFGYTF.

This clonotype has a count of ten or more. This chain uses TRBV21-1 with TRBJ2-7; the table's D call of TRBD2 was not tested on the DNA. TRBV21-1 is an annotated pseudogene. The length of the CDR3 is 16 residues. Here the CDR3 reads CASSKDGSGGGYEQYV. The CDR3 DNA reads as TGTGCCAGCAGCAAAGACGGTAGCGGGGGGGGCTACGAGCAGTACGTC.

The table lists this clonotype with many counts. This chain connects TRBV5-1 to TRBJ2-1; D is undetermined. The CDR3 is made up of 13 amino acids. The V gene lost 6 bases and the J gene lost 10 bases, with 17 bases spanning the gap. The V gene's germline CDR1 is SGHRS and CDR2 YFSETQ. The CDR3 reads CASMPQRSIEQFF. Here the CDR3 DNA reads TGCGCCAGCATGCCGCAAAGGAGCATCGAGCAGTTCTTC.

In this sample, this clonotype turned up many times. The V gene is TRBV25-1, the J gene TRBJ2-7; TRBD1 matches at 8 bases. Germline trimming cut 6 bases from V and 6 bases from J; bases unmatched to any gene: 7. Germline-derived CDR1 and CDR2 are MGHDK and SYGVNS. This CDR3 is 13 amino acids long. The CDR3 loop reads CASSNLDRAEQYF. The DNA for the CDR3 is TGTGCCAGCAGCAACCTGGACAGGGCCGAGCAGTACTTC.

This clonotype turned up a few times. This chain links TRBV18 with TRBJ2-1; no reliable D call. Germline loops: CDR1 KGHSH, CDR2 LQKENI. V was cut by 6 bases and J by 0 bases, with 15 bases left in between. The CDR3 has 16 residues. CDR3 sequence: CASSVVGARSYNEQFF. The CDR3 region has the DNA TGTGCCAGCTCGGTTGTTGGTGCCCGCTCCTACAATGAGCAGTTCTTC.